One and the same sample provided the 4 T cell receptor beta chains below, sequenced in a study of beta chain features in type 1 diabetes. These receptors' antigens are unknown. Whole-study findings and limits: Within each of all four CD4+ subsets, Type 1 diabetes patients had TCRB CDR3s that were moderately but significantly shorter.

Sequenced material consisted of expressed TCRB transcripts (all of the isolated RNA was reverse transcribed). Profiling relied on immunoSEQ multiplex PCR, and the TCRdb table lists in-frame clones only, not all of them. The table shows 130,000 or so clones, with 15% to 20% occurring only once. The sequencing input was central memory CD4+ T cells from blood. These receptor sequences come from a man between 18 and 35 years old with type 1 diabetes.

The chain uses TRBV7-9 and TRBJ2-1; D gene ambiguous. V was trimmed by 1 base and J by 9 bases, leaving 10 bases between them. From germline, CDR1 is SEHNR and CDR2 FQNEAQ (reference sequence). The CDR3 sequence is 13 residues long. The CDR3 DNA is TGTGCCAGCAGCTTAGTTGGTTTGGGTGAGCAGTTCTTC. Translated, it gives CASSLVGLGEQFF.

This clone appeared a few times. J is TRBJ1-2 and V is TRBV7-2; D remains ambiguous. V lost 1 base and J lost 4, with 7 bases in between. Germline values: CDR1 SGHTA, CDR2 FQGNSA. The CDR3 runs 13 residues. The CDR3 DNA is TGTGCCAGCAGCTTAGAAGGAATCTATGGCTACACCTTC. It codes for CASSLEGIYGYTF.

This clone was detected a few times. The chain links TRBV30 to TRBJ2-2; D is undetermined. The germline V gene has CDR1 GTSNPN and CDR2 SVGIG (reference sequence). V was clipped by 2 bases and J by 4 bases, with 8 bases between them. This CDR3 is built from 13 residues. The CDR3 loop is CAWSSQSTGELFF. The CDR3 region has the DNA TGTGCCTGGAGTTCACAGAGCACCGGGGAGCTGTTTTTT.

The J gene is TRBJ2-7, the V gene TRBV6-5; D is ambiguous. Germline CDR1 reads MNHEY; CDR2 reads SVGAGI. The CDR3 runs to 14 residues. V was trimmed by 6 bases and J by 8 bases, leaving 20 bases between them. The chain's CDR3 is CASRINRATNQQYF. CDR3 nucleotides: TGTGCCAGCAGGATAAATCGGGCTACGAATCAGCAGTACTTC.